The present T cell receptor (beta chain) was sequenced within a study of T cell changes during pregnancy in multiple sclerosis. TCRdb keeps only in-frame clones here, not all; method: immunoSEQ multiplex PCR. The repertoire holds some 41,000 clones, with 80% to 90% as singletons. CDR1 and CDR2 from the germline V gene are SGHRS and YFSETQ. The V end was cut by 4 bases, the J end by 0 bases, with 16 bases between. The CDR3 extends over 16 amino acids. The chain employs TRBV5-1 and TRBJ1-1; no reliable D call. This TCR came from a female donor with multiple sclerosis, enrolled in a pregnancy study. Sequenced material: CD4+ T cells from peripheral blood mononuclear cells, taken in the first trimester of pregnancy. The DNA for the CDR3 is TGCGCCAGCAGCACCCCGGACGGGAGCTTGAACACTGAAGCTTTCTTT. This sequence encodes CASSTPDGSLNTEAFF.